Listed here are 30 T cell receptor beta chains from one sample, sequenced in a study of cytomegalovirus exposure and HLA in healthy donors. The study ran its PCR with 60 Vbeta and 13 Jbeta primers. Repertoires were generated with immunoSEQ multiplex PCR, while TCRdb's copy carries only in-frame clones and drops some. Here the sample spans under 200,000 clones, roughly 85% being singletons. The sample consisted of PBMCs. The source of these receptors is a woman aged 40 to 50 in good health and CMV-seronegative.

The chain combines TRBV13 with TRBJ2-7, with 9 bases lining up with TRBD1. This CDR3 has 13 residues. The V segment lost 6 bases and the J segment 3 bases; nucleotides outside the gene matches: 3. Germline assignment: CDR1 PRHDT and CDR2 FYEKMQ (reference sequence). CDR3 sequence (DNA): TGTGCCAGCAGTTTGGGACAGGGCTACGAGCAGTACTTC. Its translation is CASSLGQGYEQYF. The full variable domain, in which reference TRBV13 and TRBJ2-7 provide the parts outside the CDR3, is AAGVIQSPRHLIKEKRETATLKCYPIPRHDTVYWYQQGPGQDPQFLISFYEKMQSDKGSIPDRFSAQQFSDYHSELNMSSLELGDSALYFCASSLGQGYEQYFGPGTRLTVT.

V is TRBV5-4 and J is TRBJ1-2; 9 bases are a match to TRBD1. This CDR3 has 17 residues. The trim removed 3 bases at V and 4 bases at J, leaving 13 bases unmatched. Germline CDR1 and CDR2: SGHNT and YYREEE (reference sequence). CDR3 coding DNA: TGTGCCAGCAGCTCATACACAGGGGGCGGTAGTGGCTATGGCTACACCTTC. Protein product: CASSSYTGGGSGYGYTF.

There are a few counts of this clone. The J gene is TRBJ1-5, the V gene TRBV6-5, with 7 bases matching TRBD1. Germline values: CDR1 MNHEY, CDR2 SVGAGI. CDR3 size: 14 residues. Trimming took 1 base from V and 6 from J; bases not matched to a gene: 3. The CDR3 spells CASSYYQGGQPQHF. CDR3 bases: TGTGCCAGCAGTTACTATCAGGGGGGTCAGCCCCAGCATTTT.

The chain has TRBV5-6 and TRBJ2-7, with TRBD1 as a possible D gene (6 bases). From germline, CDR1 is SGHDT and CDR2 YYEEEE. CDR3 size: 14 residues. Trimming took 1 base from V and 2 from J, leaving 10 bases between them. The CDR3: CASSLSGDTYEQYF. The CDR3 nucleotides are TGTGCCAGCAGCTTGTCAGGGGACACCTACGAGCAGTACTTC.

J is TRBJ1-3 and V is TRBV30; the D is unclear. V was cut by 4 bases and J by 0 bases, with 19 bases left in between. The length of the CDR3 is 17 residues. Per the germline V gene, CDR1 is GTSNPN and CDR2 is SVGIG (reference sequence). CDR3 coding DNA: TGTGCCTGGATCACTCTATCGACACTTTACTCTGGAAACACCATATATTTT. It encodes CAWITLSTLYSGNTIYF.

This clone was found a few times. The V call is TRBV27, the J call TRBJ1-4; 11 nucleotides line up with TRBD1. This CDR3 is built from 15 residues. Unmatched junction bases numbered 7, after V lost 5 bases and J lost 8 bases. The germline V gene has CDR1 MNHEY and CDR2 SMNVEV (reference sequence). Written as DNA, the CDR3 is TGTGCCAGCAGTCCTAGGACAGGGGGCAGGGAAAAACTGTTTTTT. The encoded protein is CASSPRTGGREKLFF.

The chain has TRBV11-1 and TRBJ2-7; 7 bases agree with TRBD1. This CDR3 contains 12 residues. Germline CDR1 SGHAT, CDR2 FQDESV (reference sequence). J gave up 3 bases and V 8 bases, and 4 bases lay outside the gene matches. CDR3 DNA: TGTGCCAGCTCCCGGGACAGCTACGAGCAGTACTTC. The encoded protein is CASSRDSYEQYF.

This clone was found once. This sequence joins TRBV5-1 and TRBJ2-3; TRBD2 aligns across 7 bases. Per germline, CDR1 SGHRS and CDR2 YFSETQ. The J segment lost 6 bases and the V segment lost 0 bases, leaving 10 bases of the junction unmatched. This CDR3 comprises 16 residues. As DNA, the CDR3 is TGCGCCAGCAGCTTGGCTCCTTCGGGAGGAGGTGATACGCAGTATTTT. Its protein product is CASSLAPSGGGDTQYF.

In its sample, this clone was seen a few times. The J gene is TRBJ2-2, the V gene TRBV7-9, with 8 bases fitting TRBD1. V gave up 5 bases and J gave up 0 bases; unmatched junction bases: 2. The CDR3 sequence is 15 residues long. Germline-derived CDR1 and CDR2 are SEHNR and FQNEAQ (reference sequence). The DNA of the CDR3 is TGTGCCAGCAGCCCGGGACAGGCGAACACCGGGGAGCTGTTTTTT. Translated, it gives CASSPGQANTGELFF.

This chain connects TRBV7-2 to TRBJ2-3, with 12 bases that match TRBD2. The CDR3 has 17 amino acids. V lost 1 base and J lost 2; bases outside the gene matches: 4. Germline lookup yields CDR1 SGHTA and CDR2 FQGNSA. CDR3 loop: CASSLVLAGGITDTQYF. As DNA, the CDR3 is TGTGCCAGCAGCTTAGTTCTAGCGGGAGGGATCACAGATACGCAGTATTTT.

The J gene is TRBJ1-1, the V gene TRBV30, with D possibly TRBD1 on 6 matching bases. Germline V gene lookup returns CDR1 GTSNPN and CDR2 SVGIG (reference sequence). Trimming took off 3 bases at V and 5 bases at J, with 13 bases between the two ends. This CDR3 region has 13 residues. CDR3 in amino acids: CAWSQGGSTEAFF. The CDR3 DNA reads as TGTGCCTGGAGCCAAGGGGGAAGTACTGAAGCTTTCTTT.

This clone was observed a single time. The chain carries TRBV6-4 and TRBJ1-6, with a weak D call TRBD1 (6 bases). CDR3 length: 18 amino acids. V was cut by 4 bases and J by 10 bases, with 26 bases left in between. Germline assignment: CDR1 MRHNA and CDR2 SNTAGT. The CDR3 here is CASSASPGVSGVVSPLHF. The CDR3 nucleotides are TGTGCCAGCAGTGCCTCACCTGGGGTCTCAGGGGTAGTATCACCCCTCCACTTT.

The V call is TRBV2, the J call TRBJ2-3; D ambiguous. CDR1 and CDR2 from the germline V gene are SNHLY and FYNNEI. The CDR3 contains 14 residues. Trimming removed 8 bases from V and 0 bases from J, with 12 bases in between. In DNA, the CDR3 is TGTGCCAGCCTCAAGGAGACTAGCACAGATACGCAGTATTTT. It codes for CASLKETSTDTQYF.

The chain combines TRBV5-1 with TRBJ1-1, with 7 bases identical to TRBD1. After removal of 4 bases from V and 9 bases from J, the junction contained 9 bases not matched to a gene. Germline lookup yields CDR1 SGHRS and CDR2 YFSETQ. The CDR3 is 13 amino acids. CDR3 DNA: TGCGCCAGCAGCCTTAATGGACAGGTACAAGCTTTCTTT. Translation gives CASSLNGQVQAFF.

V usage is TRBV5-6 and J usage is TRBJ1-3; D is ambiguous. The germline gives CDR1 SGHDT, CDR2 YYEEEE. Between the trimmed V and J ends, which lost 0 bases and 1 base, there was a span of 14 bases. There are 17 residues in the CDR3. This CDR3 is CASSLGGGGISGNTIYF. Written as DNA, the CDR3 is TGTGCCAGCAGCTTGGGTGGAGGAGGTATATCTGGAAACACCATATATTTT.

The rearrangement uses TRBV29-1 and TRBJ1-1; tentative D call: TRBD1 (6 bases). The V gene lost 4 bases and the J gene lost 0 bases, with 9 bases spanning the gap. This CDR3 spans 13 amino acids. CDR1 is SQVTM and CDR2 is ANQGSEA in the germline V gene. In DNA form, the CDR3 reads TGCAGCGTTGTTCAGGGGCTGAACACTGAAGCTTTCTTT. Its translation is CSVVQGLNTEAFF. Drawing the rest from reference TRBV29-1 and TRBJ1-1, the complete variable domain is SAVISQKPSRDICQRGTSLTIQCQVDSQVTMMFWYRQQPGQSLTLIATANQGSEATYESGFVIDKFPISRPNLTFSTLTVSNMSPEDSSIYLCSVVQGLNTEAFFGQGTRLTVV.

The V and J genes are TRBV7-9 and TRBJ2-5; 9 bases agree with TRBD2. In germline, CDR1 is SEHNR, CDR2 FQNEAQ (reference sequence). Trimming removed 1 base from V and 7 bases from J; junction bases left unmatched: 4. The CDR3 length is 14 residues. CDR3 sequence: CASSLGLAEGTQYF. The CDR3 DNA is TGTGCCAGCAGCTTAGGACTAGCGGAAGGGACCCAGTACTTC.

This clone has just one count. The rearrangement links TRBV28 to TRBJ1-1; D unresolved. Germline-derived CDR1 and CDR2 are MDHEN and SYDVKM. Trimming shortened V by 1 base and J by 1 base, and 7 bases separated the two germline ends. The CDR3 has 14 residues. CDR3 protein: CASSLLQQNTEAFF. Written as DNA, the CDR3 is TGTGCCAGCAGTTTATTACAACAGAACACTGAAGCTTTCTTT. The full variable domain, with the rest looked up from reference TRBV28 and TRBJ1-1, is DVKVTQSSRYLVKRTGEKVFLECVQDMDHENMFWYRQDPGLGLRLIYFSYDVKMKEKGDIPEGYSVSREKKERFSLILESASTNQTSMYLCASSLLQQNTEAFFGQGTRLTVV.

The sample holds a few counts of this clone. The chain recombines TRBV20-1 with TRBJ1-2; the D is unclear. Trimming stripped 6 bases from V and 5 bases from J, with 7 bases between. In germline, CDR1 is DFQATT, CDR2 SNEGSKA (reference sequence). The CDR3 is made up of 10 amino acids. The CDR3, as DNA: TGCAGTGCGCGGACTTATGGCTACACCTTC. Translation gives CSARTYGYTF.

The genes are TRBV5-6 and TRBJ1-1, with a weak D call TRBD1 (6 bases). V was pared by 4 bases and J by 5 bases, with 15 bases between. CDR1 is SGHDT, CDR2 YYEEEE, per germline. There are 14 residues in the CDR3. CDR3 sequence: CASSPGGRFTEAFF. The CDR3 region has the DNA TGTGCCAGCAGCCCGGGGGGGCGTTTTACTGAAGCTTTCTTT. The full variable domain, its missing parts supplied by reference TRBV5-6 and TRBJ1-1, is DAGVTQSPTHLIKTRGQQVTLRCSPKSGHDTVSWYQQALGQGPQFIFQYYEEEERQRGNFPDRFSGHQFPNYSSELNVNALLLGDSALYLCASSPGGRFTEAFFGQGTRLTVV.

This clone has just a few counts. This chain uses TRBV2 with TRBJ2-7, with D possibly TRBD2 on 5 matching bases. CDR3 length: 14 residues. V lost 2 bases to trimming and J lost 6 bases, with 14 bases between them. Germline V gene sequence: CDR1 SNHLY, CDR2 FYNNEI. The CDR3 loop reads CASSESLAVGEQYF. The CDR3 DNA reads as TGTGCCAGCAGTGAAAGCCTAGCCGTCGGCGAGCAGTACTTC.

The J gene is TRBJ1-1, the V gene TRBV9; D unclear. V gave up 2 bases and J gave up 0 bases, with 14 bases separating them. Germline CDR1 and CDR2: SGDLS and YYNGEE. CDR3 length: 16 residues. CDR3 sequence (DNA): TGTGCCAGCAGCGTTACACGTCCCCCACTGAACACTGAAGCTTTCTTT. This encodes CASSVTRPPLNTEAFF.

This chain links TRBV28 with TRBJ2-7; no clear D. V was cut by 5 bases and J by 3 bases, with 5 bases left in between. Germline CDR1 reads MDHEN; CDR2 reads SYDVKM. This CDR3 comprises 11 residues. CDR3: CASSPRYEQYF. The CDR3 region has the DNA TGTGCCAGCAGTCCGCGCTACGAGCAGTACTTC.

As concerns this clone: Other nucleotide sequences in the sample specify the same CDR3. V is TRBV6-4 and J is TRBJ2-1; 14 positions agree with TRBD2. This CDR3 region has 14 residues. V dropped 7 bases and J dropped 7; count of bases not matched to a gene: 3. Germline-derived CDR1 and CDR2 are MRHNA and SNTAGT. DNA for the CDR3: TGTGCCAGCACCCGGACTAGCGGGGGGAATGAGCAGTTCTTC. Protein sequence: CASTRTSGGNEQFF.

The chain couples TRBV2 to TRBJ2-1; no definite D call. The CDR3 totals 14 residues. Trimming took off 11 bases at V and 0 bases at J, with 14 bases between the two ends. From germline, CDR1 is SNHLY and CDR2 FYNNEI. CDR3 region: CACGASYSYNEQFF. In DNA form, the CDR3 reads TGTGCCTGCGGCGCTTCTTACTCCTACAATGAGCAGTTCTTC.

This rearrangement joins TRBV19 to TRBJ2-1; TRBD2 matches at 11 bases. The CDR3 length is 18 residues. V shed 1 base, J shed 9 bases, and the junction held 14 bases outside the gene matches. CDR1 LNHDA and CDR2 SQIVND come from the germline V gene (reference sequence). For the CDR3, the DNA is TGTGCCAGTAGTATAGCCCCTCCGGGATTAGCGGGAGGGATTGAGCAGTTCTTC. This sequence encodes CASSIAPPGLAGGIEQFF. The complete variable domain, with remaining parts taken from reference TRBV19 and TRBJ2-1, reads DGGITQSPKYLFRKEGQNVTLSCEQNLNHDAMYWYRQDPGQGLRLIYYSQIVNDFQKGDIAEGYSVSREKKESFPLTVTSAQKNPTAFYLCASSIAPPGLAGGIEQFFGPGTRLTVL.

This chain joins TRBV19 and TRBJ1-1; TRBD1 matches 9 bases. J was trimmed by 1 base and V by 4 bases; bases with no gene match: 7. The CDR3 extends over 16 amino acids. CDR1 and CDR2 from the germline V gene are LNHDA and SQIVND (reference sequence). The CDR3 nucleotides read TGTGCCAGTAGTAGGAGGGGACAGGGAAGGAACACTGAAGCTTTCTTT. It specifies CASSRRGQGRNTEAFF. Together with reference TRBV19 and TRBJ1-1, the CDR3 gives the full variable domain: DGGITQSPKYLFRKEGQNVTLSCEQNLNHDAMYWYRQDPGQGLRLIYYSQIVNDFQKGDIAEGYSVSREKKESFPLTVTSAQKNPTAFYLCASSRRGQGRNTEAFFGQGTRLTVV.

This sequence joins TRBV10-2 and TRBJ2-7, with TRBD1 matching over 7 bases. The ends lost 0 bases at V and 1 base at J; junction bases unmatched: 6. The germline CDR1 and CDR2 sequences are WSHSY and SAAADI. The CDR3 length is 16 residues. For the CDR3, the DNA is TGCGCCAGCAGTGAGTCGAGACAGGGTGGGTCCTACGAGCAGTACTTC. Translated, it gives CASSESRQGGSYEQYF.

The CDR3 region is CATSRDFHNTEAFF. In nucleotides, the CDR3 is TGTGCCACCAGCAGAGATTTTCATAACACTGAAGCTTTCTTT. J is TRBJ1-1 and V is TRBV15; D not certain. CDR1 LNHNV and CDR2 YYDKDF come from the germline V gene (reference sequence). Trimming took 0 bases from V and 2 from J, leaving 7 bases between them. This CDR3 contains 14 residues. The entire variable domain, with the rest obtained from reference TRBV15 and TRBJ1-1, is as follows: DAMVIQNPRYQVTQFGKPVTLSCSQTLNHNVMYWYQQKSSQAPKLLFHYYDKDFNNEADTPDNFQSRRPNTSFCFLDIRSPGLGDTAMYLCATSRDFHNTEAFFGQGTRLTVV.

This clone came up once. V gene TRBV19 combines with J gene TRBJ1-5; no clear D. V lost 7 bases, J lost 0 bases, and 13 bases lay in between. Germline V gene lookup returns CDR1 LNHDA and CDR2 SQIVND (reference sequence). CDR3 length: 15 residues. The CDR3, as DNA: TGTGCCAGTACCACCGGGTCCCATAGCAATCAGCCCCAGCATTTT. This sequence encodes CASTTGSHSNQPQHF.